A single sample is the source of the 29 T cell receptor beta chains below, sequenced in a study of blood T cell repertoires in COVID-19. The data were produced by immunoSEQ multiplex PCR, yet TCRdb's version contains in-frame clones alone and is incomplete. Of 75,000 to 85,000 clones listed, 88% are singletons. Sequenced: peripheral blood. The receptor set was obtained from a man aged 50-59 years with active COVID-19.

The chain employs TRBV24-1 and TRBJ2-2; a weak D match, TRBD1 (6 bases). Trimming pared 5 bases from V and 8 bases from J, leaving 17 bases between. CDR1 is KGHDR and CDR2 is SFDVKD in the germline V gene. This CDR3 has 15 residues. The CDR3 nucleotides are TGTGCCACCAGTGCCACAGGGAGCATTGGGGGGGAGCTGTTTTTT. It specifies CATSATGSIGGELFF.

V usage is TRBV5-1 and J usage is TRBJ2-2; 8 nucleotides align to TRBD1. Germline lookup yields CDR1 SGHRS and CDR2 YFSETQ. The CDR3 extends over 15 amino acids. J lost 4 bases, V lost 4 bases, and 6 bases had no gene match. The CDR3, as DNA: TGCGCCAGCAGCCCGCAGGGGGCAAGCACCGGGGAGCTGTTTTTT. Encoded protein: CASSPQGASTGELFF. The whole variable domain, remainder taken from reference TRBV5-1 and TRBJ2-2, is KAGVTQTPRYLIKTRGQQVTLSCSPISGHRSVSWYQQTPGQGLQFLFEYFSETQRNKGNFPGRFSGRQFSNSRSEMNVSTLELGDSALYLCASSPQGASTGELFFGEGSRLTVL.

This chain connects TRBV24-1 to TRBJ1-5, with 11 positions matching TRBD1. Germline lookup yields CDR1 KGHDR and CDR2 SFDVKD. This CDR3 contains 16 residues. J lost 4 bases, V lost 3 bases, and 4 bases had no gene match. The DNA of the CDR3 is TGTGCCACCAGTGATCCGGGACAGGGGGGGAATCAGCCCCAGCATTTT. Translating it yields CATSDPGQGGNQPQHF.

The DNA for the CDR3 is TGCGCCAGCAGCTCACTAGGGGCGGGGACGAACACCGGGGAGCTGTTTTTT. Its protein product is CASSSLGAGTNTGELFF. The chain carries TRBV5-1 and TRBJ2-2, with TRBD2 as a possible D gene (6 bases). Germline V gives CDR1 SGHRS, CDR2 YFSETQ. There are 17 residues in the CDR3. V lost 3 bases and J 0 bases, leaving 15 bases between the germline ends.

Only one count was recorded for this clone. V is TRBV2 and J is TRBJ1-1; D not resolved. Between the trimmed V and J ends, which lost 9 bases and 8 bases, there was a span of 7 bases. Germline V gene data show CDR1 as SNHLY and CDR2 as FYNNEI. The CDR3 loop spans 9 amino acids. CDR3 residues: CASALEAFF. The DNA for the CDR3 is TGTGCCAGTGCCCTAGAAGCTTTCTTT.

CDR3 residues: CASSSLADNNYGYTF. The CDR3, as DNA: TGTGCCAGCAGCTCCCTAGCGGATAATAACTATGGCTACACCTTC. V and J are TRBV11-2 and TRBJ1-2; D remains unclear. This CDR3 contains 15 residues. CDR1 is SGHAT, CDR2 FQNNGV, per germline. V dropped 4 bases and J dropped 1 base, with 13 bases sitting between them. The variable domain in full, with the rest retrieved from reference TRBV11-2 and TRBJ1-2, is EAGVAQSPRYKIIEKRQSVAFWCNPISGHATLYWYQQILGQGPKLLIQFQNNGVVDDSQLPKDRFSAERLKGVDSTLKIQPAKLEDSAVYLCASSSLADNNYGYTFGSGTRLTVV.

The chain joins TRBV7-2 to TRBJ2-1, with D unclear. Trimming took off 2 bases at V and 1 base at J, with 6 bases between the two ends. Per the germline V gene, CDR1 is SGHTA and CDR2 is FQGNSA. The CDR3 covers 14 residues. CDR3 residues: CASSLISSYNEQFF. The DNA of the CDR3 is TGTGCCAGCAGCTTAATCAGTTCCTACAATGAGCAGTTCTTC.

The V and J genes are TRBV6-5 and TRBJ1-1, with D tentatively TRBD1 (5 bases). V was pared by 9 bases and J by 0 bases, with 14 bases between. Germline lookup yields CDR1 MNHEY and CDR2 SVGAGI. CDR3 length: 14 residues. The CDR3 region is CASSKKGMNTEAFF. CDR3 DNA: TGTGCCAGTTCAAAAAAGGGGATGAACACTGAAGCTTTCTTT.

This rearrangement joins TRBV6-6 to TRBJ1-1; D remains ambiguous. From germline, CDR1 is MNHNY and CDR2 SVGAGI (reference sequence). CDR3 length equals 12 residues. V lost 0 bases to trimming and J lost 7 bases, with 6 bases between them. The CDR3 nucleotides are TGTGCCAGCAGTTACTCAACGAGTGAAGCTTTCTTT. Protein sequence: CASSYSTSEAFF.

The gene calls are TRBV15 and TRBJ1-2; 8 bases match TRBD1. Trimming took 0 bases from V and 4 from J; bases not matched to a gene: 13. Germline loops: CDR1 LNHNV, CDR2 YYDKDF (reference sequence). The CDR3 spans 18 residues. The CDR3 DNA reads as TGTGCCACCAGCAGAGATAAGTTGGCACAGGGGGATGTCTATGGCTACACCTTC. This sequence encodes CATSRDKLAQGDVYGYTF.

The CDR3 spells CATSDRDRGLTKGEQYF. CDR3 bases: TGTGCCACCAGTGACAGGGACAGGGGCCTGACTAAAGGAGAGCAGTACTTC. The J gene is TRBJ2-7, the V gene TRBV24-1; 10 bases match TRBD1. Germline assignment: CDR1 KGHDR and CDR2 SFDVKD. V gave up 4 bases and J gave up 7 bases; unmatched junction bases: 15. This CDR3 has 17 residues.

DNA for the CDR3: TGCGCCAGCAGCTTGCAGCAGGGGCAGTACGGGGAGCTGTTTTTT. Protein product: CASSLQQGQYGELFF. The chain joins TRBV5-1 to TRBJ2-2, with D tentatively TRBD1 (6 bases). V lost 1 base and J lost 7, with 14 bases in between. This CDR3 is 15 amino acids long. Germline CDR1 SGHRS, CDR2 YFSETQ.

V is TRBV5-1 and J is TRBJ2-7; TRBD2 agrees at 8 bases. V lost 1 base, J lost 3 bases, and 3 bases stayed unmatched. Germline CDR1 and CDR2: SGHRS and YFSETQ. This CDR3 contains 14 residues. The CDR3 DNA is TGCGCCAGCAGCTTGAGCGGGGGAGTCTACGAGCAGTACTTC. It yields the protein CASSLSGGVYEQYF.

The genes are TRBV19 and TRBJ2-7; TRBD2 aligns across 11 bases. The CDR3 is 16 residues long. The V segment lost 5 bases and the J segment 2 bases; nucleotides outside the gene matches: 8. CDR1 LNHDA and CDR2 SQIVND come from the germline V gene (reference sequence). CDR3 residues: CASSDRFSGRAYEQYF. The CDR3 DNA follows: TGTGCCAGTAGTGACCGCTTTAGCGGGAGGGCCTACGAGCAGTACTTC.

The CDR3 protein is CATSATALNTEAFF. DNA of the CDR3: TGTGCCACCAGTGCAACAGCACTGAACACTGAAGCTTTCTTT. The J gene is TRBJ1-1, the V gene TRBV24-1; D gene ambiguous. The V end was cut by 5 bases, the J end by 0 bases, with 9 bases between. The CDR3 is 14 residues long. Germline-derived CDR1 and CDR2 are KGHDR and SFDVKD.

The V gene is TRBV6-5, the J gene TRBJ2-2; unclear D gene. The CDR3 runs 16 residues. Germline values: CDR1 MNHEY, CDR2 SVGAGI. V was trimmed by 0 bases and J by 4 bases, leaving 12 bases between them. CDR3 region: CASSYSALEITGELFF. The CDR3 coding sequence is TGTGCCAGCAGTTACTCAGCCCTAGAGATCACCGGGGAGCTGTTTTTT.

The chain recombines TRBV5-6 with TRBJ1-3; D is perhaps TRBD1 (5 bases). From germline, CDR1 is SGHDT and CDR2 YYEEEE. The CDR3 loop spans 14 amino acids. V was shortened by 4 bases and J by 0 bases, with 8 bases between the two germline ends. Here the CDR3 reads CASSRDSSGNTIYF. CDR3 nucleotide sequence: TGTGCCAGCAGCCGCGACAGCTCTGGAAACACCATATATTTT.

This chain links TRBV7-2 with TRBJ2-7; D is uncertain. Germline V gene lookup returns CDR1 SGHTA and CDR2 FQGNSA. The CDR3 consists of 12 residues. Between the trimmed V and J ends, which lost 4 bases and 3 bases, there was a span of 7 bases. DNA for the CDR3: TGTGCCAGCAGCTCTACAGTCTACGAGCAGTACTTC. It is translated as CASSSTVYEQYF.

This CDR3 reads CASTPSGNTIYF. CDR3 sequence (DNA): TGTGCCAGCACTCCCTCTGGAAACACCATATATTTT. The chain carries TRBV25-1 and TRBJ1-3; the D is unclear. CDR3 length equals 12 residues. CDR1 and CDR2 from the germline V gene are MGHDK and SYGVNS. The V gene lost 7 bases and the J gene lost 0 bases, with 4 bases spanning the gap.

The V gene is TRBV6-2 or TRBV6-3, the J gene TRBJ2-1; 10 bases are a match to TRBD2. The CDR3 is made up of 17 amino acids. The germline V gene has CDR1 MNHEY and CDR2 SVGEGT. Germline trimming cut 1 base from V and 7 bases from J; bases unmatched to any gene: 10. CDR3 region: CASSYFLAGVMGNEQFF. The CDR3 DNA reads TGTGCCAGCAGTTACTTCCTAGCGGGAGTCATGGGGAATGAGCAGTTCTTC.

About this clone: At one end, the junction sequence differs from germline, possibly due to a read error. This chain joins TRBV30 and TRBJ2-1; D not resolved. Germline loops: CDR1 GTSNPN, CDR2 SVGIG (reference sequence). CDR3 length: 14 amino acids. This chain's CDR3 is CAWSLSLSHNEQFF. The CDR3 nucleotides read TGTGCCTGGAGTCTAAGCCTCTCCCACAATGAGCAGTTCTTC.

The chain combines TRBV7-2 with TRBJ1-1; the D gene is possibly TRBD1 (6 bases). Trimming took 4 bases from V and 5 from J, leaving 14 bases between them. Germline values: CDR1 SGHTA, CDR2 FQGNSA. The CDR3 has 14 residues. CDR3: CASSSPTGLTEAFF. CDR3 in DNA: TGTGCCAGCAGCTCCCCGACAGGTCTAACTGAAGCTTTCTTT.

The rearrangement uses TRBV29-1 and TRBJ2-1, with 10 bases identical to TRBD1. This CDR3 is built from 12 residues. Looked up from germline, CDR1 is SQVTM and CDR2 is ANQGSEA. With 6 bases clipped from V and 8 bases from J, the junction kept 4 bases outside the gene matches. The CDR3 region is CSVDRGRDEQFF. In DNA form, the CDR3 reads TGCAGCGTAGACAGGGGGCGGGATGAGCAGTTCTTC.

This sequence joins TRBV7-9 and TRBJ1-5; TRBD1 aligns across 10 bases. The trim removed 6 bases at V and 1 base at J, leaving 9 bases unmatched. Germline V CDR1 and CDR2: SEHNR, FQNEAQ (reference sequence). The CDR3 totals 17 residues. The chain's CDR3 is CASSHDRGQYSNQPQHF. The DNA of the CDR3 is TGTGCCAGCAGTCACGACAGGGGGCAATACAGCAATCAGCCCCAGCATTTT.

The DNA of the CDR3 is TGTGCCACCAGTGATTTACGGAGGGGCGTCTCAGATACGCAGTATTTT. This gives the protein CATSDLRRGVSDTQYF. The J gene is TRBJ2-3, the V gene TRBV24-1; D is possibly TRBD2 (6 bases). The length of the CDR3 is 16 residues. Trimming left V 1 base short and J 4 bases short, with 14 bases between. Germline CDR1 and CDR2: KGHDR and SFDVKD.

The V and J genes are TRBV27 and TRBJ2-7, with TRBD2 matching over 7 bases. V shed 4 bases, J shed 4 bases, and the junction held 10 bases outside the gene matches. Germline values: CDR1 MNHEY, CDR2 SMNVEV (reference sequence). There are 15 residues in the CDR3. The CDR3 bases are TGTGCCAGCAGTTGGGGGGGTGAAGGCGGGTACGAGCAGTACTTC. Translated: CASSWGGEGGYEQYF.

This clone has a count of ten or more. V gene TRBV9 combines with J gene TRBJ1-3; tentatively, D is TRBD1 (5 bases). CDR1 is SGDLS and CDR2 is YYNGEE in the germline V gene. Trimming removed 4 bases at V and 0 bases at J, with 17 bases between. The CDR3 sequence is 17 residues long. The CDR3 DNA sequence: TGTGCCAGCAGCTCATTATCAGGGCAGAACTCTGGAAACACCATATATTTT. Its protein is CASSSLSGQNSGNTIYF.

V and J are TRBV5-6 and TRBJ1-6; D remains ambiguous. Trimming left V 1 base short and J 7 bases short, with 12 bases between. Looked up from germline, CDR1 is SGHDT and CDR2 is YYEEEE. The CDR3 covers 15 residues. The CDR3 spells CASSLPGEVNSPLHF. For the CDR3, the DNA is TGTGCCAGCAGCTTGCCGGGTGAGGTCAATTCACCCCTCCACTTT.

The chain joins TRBV20-1 to TRBJ2-5; unclear D gene. CDR1 is DFQATT, CDR2 SNEGSKA, per germline (reference sequence). The V and J ends lost 8 bases and 2 bases respectively, with 3 bases between them. The CDR3 has 9 amino acids. In nucleotides, the CDR3 is TGCAGTCTACAAGAGACCCAGTACTTC. This encodes CSLQETQYF.